This entry concerns a single T cell receptor beta chain. No conserved phenylalanine or tryptophan is present at the end of the CDR3, so a read error is the likely explanation. With 10-nucleotide random UMIs, 5'RACE was used to make the cDNA. TCRdb called the 5' RACE reads again in MiXCR, with one record for every CDR3 protein. Of 65,000 to 90,000 distinct CDR3 sequences listed, 10% are singletons. The CDR3 contains 13 residues. Looked up from germline, CDR1 is SGHRS and CDR2 is YFSETQ. Trimming cost V 5 bases and J 2 bases, with 8 bases left between them. This entry comes from a study of neurological immune-mediated disorders.

The TCR sequence derives from a man in his forties in good health. This chain connects TRBV5-1 to TRBJ2-1; D may be TRBD1 or TRBD2 (5 bases each). Sequencing input: PBMCs. Written as DNA, the CDR3 is TGCGCCAGCAGAGAGGGGACCTACAATGAGCAGTTCTTA. It encodes CASREGTYNEQFL.